This TCR beta chain was captured by sequencing in a study of tumor and adjacent non-tumor tissue in lung cancer. Study results and limitations: Tumor tissue had significantly higher TCR diversity than normal lung. Higher tumor TCR diversity was associated with shorter survival.

A modified ARM-PCR protocol with three rounds of nested PCR amplified TCRbeta. Using its own MiXCR run on the multiplex PCR reads, TCRdb lists one record per CDR3 protein. This table holds over 85,000 distinct CDR3 sequences, 75% to 90% found once. This clonotype was observed a few times. Its antigen remains unknown. Since a much larger clone is just one base distant, this may be a read error. The CDR3 length is 15 residues. The germline V gene encodes CDR1 MDHEN and CDR2 SYDVKM. RNA was extracted from bulk tissue without any cell sorting. The chain carries TRBV28 and TRBJ2-5; TRBD2 agrees at 12 bases. Sequences were obtained from lung tumor tissue. This clonotype was sampled from a man in his 70s with non-small cell lung cancer. The CDR3 DNA follows: TGTGTCAGCAGAAGACTAGCGGGAGTTTGGGAGACCCAGTACTTC. Encoded protein: CVSRRLAGVWETQYF.